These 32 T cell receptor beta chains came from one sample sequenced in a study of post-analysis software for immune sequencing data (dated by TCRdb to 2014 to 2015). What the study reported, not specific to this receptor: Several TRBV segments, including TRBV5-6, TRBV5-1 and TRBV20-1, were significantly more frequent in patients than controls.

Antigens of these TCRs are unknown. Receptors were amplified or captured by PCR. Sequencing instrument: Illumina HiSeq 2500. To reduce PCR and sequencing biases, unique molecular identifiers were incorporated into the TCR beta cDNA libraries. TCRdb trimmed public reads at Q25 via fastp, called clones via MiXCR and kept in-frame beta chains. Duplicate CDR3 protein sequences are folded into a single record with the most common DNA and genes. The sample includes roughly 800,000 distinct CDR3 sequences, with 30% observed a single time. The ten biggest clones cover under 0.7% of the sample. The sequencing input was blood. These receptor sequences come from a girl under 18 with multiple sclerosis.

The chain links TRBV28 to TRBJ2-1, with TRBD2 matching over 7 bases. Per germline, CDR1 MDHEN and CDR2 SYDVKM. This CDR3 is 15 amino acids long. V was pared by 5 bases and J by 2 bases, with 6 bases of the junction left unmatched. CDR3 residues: CASSRRDYPYNEQFF. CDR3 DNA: TGTGCCAGCAGTCGCCGGGACTATCCCTACAATGAGCAGTTCTTC. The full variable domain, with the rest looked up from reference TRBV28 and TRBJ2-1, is DVKVTQSSRYLVKRTGEKVFLECVQDMDHENMFWYRQDPGLGLRLIYFSYDVKMKEKGDIPEGYSVSREKKERFSLILESASTNQTSMYLCASSRRDYPYNEQFFGPGTRLTVL.

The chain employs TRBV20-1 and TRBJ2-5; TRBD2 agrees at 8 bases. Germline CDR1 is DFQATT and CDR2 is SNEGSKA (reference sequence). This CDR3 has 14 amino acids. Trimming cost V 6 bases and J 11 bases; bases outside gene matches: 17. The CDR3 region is CSAISGRSGGEQYF. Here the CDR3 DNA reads TGCAGTGCCATCAGCGGGAGATCCGGTGGAGAGCAGTACTTC.

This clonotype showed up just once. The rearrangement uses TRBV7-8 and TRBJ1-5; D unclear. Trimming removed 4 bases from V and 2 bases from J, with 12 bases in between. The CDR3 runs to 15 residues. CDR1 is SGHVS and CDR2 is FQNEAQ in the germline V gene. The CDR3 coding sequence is TGTGCCAGCAGCTCCGCCGGCCAGGGCAATCAGCCCCAGCATTTT. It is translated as CASSSAGQGNQPQHF.

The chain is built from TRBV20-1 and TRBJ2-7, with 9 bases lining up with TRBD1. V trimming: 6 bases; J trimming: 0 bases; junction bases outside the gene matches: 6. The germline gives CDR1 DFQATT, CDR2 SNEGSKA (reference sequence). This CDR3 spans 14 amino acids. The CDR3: CSAAGQGLSYEQYF. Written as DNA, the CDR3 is TGCAGTGCCGCCGGACAGGGGCTCTCCTACGAGCAGTACTTC.

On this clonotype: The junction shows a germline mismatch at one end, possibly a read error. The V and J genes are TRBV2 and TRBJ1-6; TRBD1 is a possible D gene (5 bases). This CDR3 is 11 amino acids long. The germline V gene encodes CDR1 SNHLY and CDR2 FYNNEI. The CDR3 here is CASRSGRPPHF. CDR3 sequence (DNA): TGTGCCAGCAGGTCAGGGAGGCCCCCCCACTTT.

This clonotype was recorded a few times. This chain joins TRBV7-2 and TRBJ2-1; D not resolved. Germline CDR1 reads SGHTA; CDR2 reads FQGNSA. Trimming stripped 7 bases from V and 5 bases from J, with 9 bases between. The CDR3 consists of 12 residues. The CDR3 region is CASTRNHNEQFF. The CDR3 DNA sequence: TGTGCCAGCACCCGGAACCACAATGAGCAGTTCTTC.

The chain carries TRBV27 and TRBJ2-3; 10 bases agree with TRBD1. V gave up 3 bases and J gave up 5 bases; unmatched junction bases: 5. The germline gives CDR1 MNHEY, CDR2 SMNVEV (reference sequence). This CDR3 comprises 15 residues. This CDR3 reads CASSFAGQGLDTQYF. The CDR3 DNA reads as TGTGCCAGCAGTTTCGCGGGACAGGGGTTAGATACGCAGTATTTT.

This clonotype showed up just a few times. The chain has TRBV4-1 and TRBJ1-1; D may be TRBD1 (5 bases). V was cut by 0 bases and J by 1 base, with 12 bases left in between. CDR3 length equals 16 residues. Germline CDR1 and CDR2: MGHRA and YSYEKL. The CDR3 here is CASSQDRLRANTEAFF. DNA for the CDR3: TGCGCCAGCAGCCAAGATCGGCTCAGGGCGAACACTGAAGCTTTCTTT.

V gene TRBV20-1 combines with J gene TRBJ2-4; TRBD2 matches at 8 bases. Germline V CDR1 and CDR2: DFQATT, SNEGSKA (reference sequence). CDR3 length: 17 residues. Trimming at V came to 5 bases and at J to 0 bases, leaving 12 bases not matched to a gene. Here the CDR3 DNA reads TGCAGTGCTTTCGCAGCGGGAGAGAATCTAGCCAAAAACATTCAGTACTTC. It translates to CSAFAAGENLAKNIQYF.

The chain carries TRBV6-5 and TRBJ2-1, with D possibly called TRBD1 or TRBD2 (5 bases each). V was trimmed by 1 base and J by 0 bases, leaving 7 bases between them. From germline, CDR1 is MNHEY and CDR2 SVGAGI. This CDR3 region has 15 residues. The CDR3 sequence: CASSYWGSSYNEQFF. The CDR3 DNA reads TGTGCCAGCAGTTACTGGGGGAGCTCCTACAATGAGCAGTTCTTC.

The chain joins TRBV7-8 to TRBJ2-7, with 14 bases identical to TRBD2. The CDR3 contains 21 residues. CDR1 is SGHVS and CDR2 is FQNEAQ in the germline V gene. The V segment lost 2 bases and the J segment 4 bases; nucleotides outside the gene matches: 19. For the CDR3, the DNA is TGTGCCAGCAGCTTACCTACTGGGACTAGCGGGAGTACCTCTTTGGCGTACGAGCAGTACTTC. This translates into CASSLPTGTSGSTSLAYEQYF.

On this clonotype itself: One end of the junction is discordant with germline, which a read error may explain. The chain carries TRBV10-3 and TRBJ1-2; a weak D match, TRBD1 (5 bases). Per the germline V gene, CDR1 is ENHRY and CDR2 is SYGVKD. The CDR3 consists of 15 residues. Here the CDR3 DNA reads TGTGTCATCAGTGACCTGCCCGGGACGGGCTATGGCTACACCTTC. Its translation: CVISDLPGTGYGYTF.

CDR3 amino acids: CSGGYGEGTSDTQYF. CDR3 bases: TGCAGCGGTGGCTATGGGGAAGGGACGTCGGATACGCAGTATTTT. The chain joins TRBV29-1 to TRBJ2-3, with D perhaps being TRBD1 or TRBD2 (5 bases each). Trimming took off 7 bases at V and 6 bases at J, with 23 bases between the two ends. The CDR3 covers 15 residues. Germline V lookup: CDR1 SQVTM, CDR2 ANQGSEA.

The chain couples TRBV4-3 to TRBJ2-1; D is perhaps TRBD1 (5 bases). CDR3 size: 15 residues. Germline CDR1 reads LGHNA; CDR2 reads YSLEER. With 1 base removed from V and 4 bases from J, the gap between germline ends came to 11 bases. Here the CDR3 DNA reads TGCGCCAGCAGCCAAGTCAGGGTCCCATACAATGAGCAGTTCTTC. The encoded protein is CASSQVRVPYNEQFF.

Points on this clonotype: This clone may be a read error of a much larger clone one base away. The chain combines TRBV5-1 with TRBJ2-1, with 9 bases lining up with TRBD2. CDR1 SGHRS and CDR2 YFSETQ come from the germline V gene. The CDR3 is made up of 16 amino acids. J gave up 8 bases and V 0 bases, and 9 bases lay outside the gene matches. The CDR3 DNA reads TGCGCCAGCAGCTTGGGGGTTAGCGGGAGTTGTCATGAGCAGTTCTTC. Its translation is CASSLGVSGSCHEQFF.

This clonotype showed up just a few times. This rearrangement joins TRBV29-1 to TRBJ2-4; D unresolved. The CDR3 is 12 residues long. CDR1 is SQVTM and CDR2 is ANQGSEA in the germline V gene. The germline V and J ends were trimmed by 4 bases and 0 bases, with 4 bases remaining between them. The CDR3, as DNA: TGCAGCGTTGGCGTAGCCAAAAACATTCAGTACTTC. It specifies CSVGVAKNIQYF.

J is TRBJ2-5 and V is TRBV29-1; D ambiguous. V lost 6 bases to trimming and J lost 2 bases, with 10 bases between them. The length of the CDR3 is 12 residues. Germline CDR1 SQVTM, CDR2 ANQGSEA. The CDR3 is CSVSRRQETQYF. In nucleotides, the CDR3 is TGCAGCGTGAGCAGACGTCAAGAGACCCAGTACTTC.

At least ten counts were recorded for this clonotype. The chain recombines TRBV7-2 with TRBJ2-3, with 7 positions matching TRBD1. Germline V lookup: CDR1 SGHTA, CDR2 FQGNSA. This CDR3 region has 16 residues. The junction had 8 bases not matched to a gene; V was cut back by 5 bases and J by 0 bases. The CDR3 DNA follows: TGTGCCAGCAGCCCCACAGGGGTATTTAGCACAGATACGCAGTATTTT. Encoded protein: CASSPTGVFSTDTQYF.

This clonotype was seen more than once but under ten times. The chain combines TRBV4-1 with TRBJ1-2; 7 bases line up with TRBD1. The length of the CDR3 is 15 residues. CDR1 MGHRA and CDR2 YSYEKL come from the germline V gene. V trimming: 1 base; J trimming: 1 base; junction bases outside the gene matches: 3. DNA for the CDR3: TGCGCCAGCAGCCAAGCGCAGGGGGTTAACTATGGCTACACCTTC. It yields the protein CASSQAQGVNYGYTF.

CDR3 nucleotides: TGCAGTGCCCGTACCCGATACGACTACAATGAGCAGTTCTTC. Its translation is CSARTRYDYNEQFF. J is TRBJ2-1 and V is TRBV20-1, with unresolved D. Looked up from germline, CDR1 is DFQATT and CDR2 is SNEGSKA (reference sequence). The CDR3 extends over 14 amino acids. The V end was cut by 6 bases, the J end by 3 bases, with 15 bases between.

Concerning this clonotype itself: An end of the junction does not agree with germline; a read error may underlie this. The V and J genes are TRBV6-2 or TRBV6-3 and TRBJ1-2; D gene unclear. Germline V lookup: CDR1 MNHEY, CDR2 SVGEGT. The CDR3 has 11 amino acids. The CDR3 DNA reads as TGTACCAGCAGTTACCCCTATGGCTACACCTTC. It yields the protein CTSSYPYGYTF.

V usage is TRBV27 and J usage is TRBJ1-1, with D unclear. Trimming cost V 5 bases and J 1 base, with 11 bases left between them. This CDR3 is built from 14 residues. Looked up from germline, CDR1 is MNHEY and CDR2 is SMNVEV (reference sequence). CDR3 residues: CASSPGMTNTEAFF. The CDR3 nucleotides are TGTGCCAGCAGTCCGGGGATGACGAACACTGAAGCTTTCTTT.

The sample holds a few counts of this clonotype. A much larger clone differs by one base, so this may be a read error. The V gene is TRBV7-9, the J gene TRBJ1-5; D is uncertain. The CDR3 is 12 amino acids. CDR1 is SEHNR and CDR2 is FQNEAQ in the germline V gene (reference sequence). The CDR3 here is CVSSNSNQPQHF. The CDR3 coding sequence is TGTGTCAGCAGCAATAGCAATCAGCCCCAGCATTTT. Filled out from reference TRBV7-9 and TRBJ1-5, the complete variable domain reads DTGVSQNPRHKITKRGQNVTFRCDPISEHNRLYWYRQTLGQGPEFLTYFQNEAQLEKSRLLSDRFSAERPKGSFSTLEIQRTEQGDSAMYLCVSSNSNQPQHFGDGTRLSIL.

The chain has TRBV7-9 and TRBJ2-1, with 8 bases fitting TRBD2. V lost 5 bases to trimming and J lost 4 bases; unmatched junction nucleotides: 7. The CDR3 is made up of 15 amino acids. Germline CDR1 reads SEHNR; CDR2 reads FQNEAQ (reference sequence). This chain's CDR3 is CASSRGAGGYNEQFF. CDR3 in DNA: TGTGCCAGCAGCCGTGGGGCGGGAGGATACAATGAGCAGTTCTTC.

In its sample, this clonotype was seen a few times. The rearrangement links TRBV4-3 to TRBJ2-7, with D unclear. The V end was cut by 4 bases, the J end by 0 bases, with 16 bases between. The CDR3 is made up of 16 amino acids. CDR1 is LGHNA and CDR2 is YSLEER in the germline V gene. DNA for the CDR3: TGCGCCAGCAGCCTCCCCGGTGAGGCTAGCTCCTACGAGCAGTACTTC. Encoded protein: CASSLPGEASSYEQYF.

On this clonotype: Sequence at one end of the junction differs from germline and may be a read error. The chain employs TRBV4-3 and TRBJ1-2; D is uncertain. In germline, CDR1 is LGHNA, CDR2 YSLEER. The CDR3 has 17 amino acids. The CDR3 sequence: CASSPRIGVALNYGCTF. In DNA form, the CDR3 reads TGCGCCAGCAGCCCCCGGATTGGAGTTGCCCTTAACTATGGCTGCACCTTC.

The CDR3 is CRTGALKYGYTF. The DNA for the CDR3 is TGCAGGACCGGGGCTTTAAAGTATGGCTACACCTTC. V gene TRBV20-1 combines with J gene TRBJ1-2; maybe TRBD1 (5 bases). The CDR3 has 12 amino acids. CDR1 is DFQATT and CDR2 is SNEGSKA in the germline V gene (reference sequence).

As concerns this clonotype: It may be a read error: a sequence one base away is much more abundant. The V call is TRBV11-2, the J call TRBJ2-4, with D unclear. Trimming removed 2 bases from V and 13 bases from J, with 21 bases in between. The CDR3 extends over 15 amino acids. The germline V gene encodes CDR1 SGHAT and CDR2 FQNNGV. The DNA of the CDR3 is TGTGCCAGCAGCTTATTGGTTCAGGAATACAATGAGCAGTACTTC. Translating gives CASSLLVQEYNEQYF.

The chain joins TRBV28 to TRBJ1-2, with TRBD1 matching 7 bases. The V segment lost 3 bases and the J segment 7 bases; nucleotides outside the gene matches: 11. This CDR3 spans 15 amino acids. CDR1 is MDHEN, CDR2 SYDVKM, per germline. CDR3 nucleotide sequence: TGTGCCAGCAGTTTTGGCGGGACAGCGAGGGGTGGCTACACCTTC. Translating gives CASSFGGTARGGYTF.

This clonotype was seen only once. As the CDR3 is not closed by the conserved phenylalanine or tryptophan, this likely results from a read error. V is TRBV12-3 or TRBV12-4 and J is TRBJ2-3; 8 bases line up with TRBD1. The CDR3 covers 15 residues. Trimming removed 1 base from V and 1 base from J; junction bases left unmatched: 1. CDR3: CASSLETGGTDTQYS. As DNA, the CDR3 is TGTGCCAGCAGTTTAGAGACAGGGGGCACAGATACGCAGTATTCT.

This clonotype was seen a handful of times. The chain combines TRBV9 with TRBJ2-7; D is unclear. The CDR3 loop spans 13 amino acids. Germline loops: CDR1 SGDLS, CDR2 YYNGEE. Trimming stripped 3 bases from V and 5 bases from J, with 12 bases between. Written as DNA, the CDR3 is TGTGCCAGCAGCGAAGGGAACGCTCACGAGCAGTACTTC. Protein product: CASSEGNAHEQYF.

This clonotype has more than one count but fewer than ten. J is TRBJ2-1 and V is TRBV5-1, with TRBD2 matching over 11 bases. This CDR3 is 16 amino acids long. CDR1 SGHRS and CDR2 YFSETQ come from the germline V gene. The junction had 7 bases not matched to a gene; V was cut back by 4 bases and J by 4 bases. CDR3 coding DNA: TGCGCCAGCAGCGGAAATAGCGGGGGGGTATACAATGAGCAGTTCTTC. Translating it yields CASSGNSGGVYNEQFF. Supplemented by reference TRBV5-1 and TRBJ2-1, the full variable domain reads KAGVTQTPRYLIKTRGQQVTLSCSPISGHRSVSWYQQTPGQGLQFLFEYFSETQRNKGNFPGRFSGRQFSNSRSEMNVSTLELGDSALYLCASSGNSGGVYNEQFFGPGTRLTVL.